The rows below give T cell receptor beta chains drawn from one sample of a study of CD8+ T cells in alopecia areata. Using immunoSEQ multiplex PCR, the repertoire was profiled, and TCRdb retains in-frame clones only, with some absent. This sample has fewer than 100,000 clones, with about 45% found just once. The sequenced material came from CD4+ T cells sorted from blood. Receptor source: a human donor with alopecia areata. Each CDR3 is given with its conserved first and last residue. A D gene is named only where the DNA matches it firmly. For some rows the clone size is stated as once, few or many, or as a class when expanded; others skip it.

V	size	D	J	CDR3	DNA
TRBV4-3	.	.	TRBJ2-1	CASSHFDSSSYNEQFF	TGCGCCAGCAGCCACTTCGACAGCAGCTCCTACAATGAGCAGTTCTTC
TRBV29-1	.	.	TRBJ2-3	CSVDGQRTDTQYF	TGCAGCGTTGATGGCCAACGCACAGATACGCAGTATTTT
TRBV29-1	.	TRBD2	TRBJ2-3	CSGRGIVTDTQYF	TGCAGCGGGCGGGGGATTGTCACAGATACGCAGTATTTT
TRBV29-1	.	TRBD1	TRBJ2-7	CSVKGASYEQYF	TGCAGCGTTAAGGGGGCCTCCTACGAGCAGTACTTC
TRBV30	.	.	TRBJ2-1	CAWSPGTTYNEQFF	TGTGCCTGGAGCCCGGGAACTACCTACAATGAGCAGTTCTTC
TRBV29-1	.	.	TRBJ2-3	CSVGGRTDTQYF	TGCAGCGTGGGGGGACGGACAGATACGCAGTATTTT
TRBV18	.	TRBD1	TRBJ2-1	CASSPPGRGNEQFF	TGTGCCAGCTCACCACCGGGCAGGGGGAATGAGCAGTTCTTC
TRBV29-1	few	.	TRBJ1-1	CSVEGRLRRTEAFF	TGCAGCGTTGAAGGGCGCCTGCGGAGGACTGAAGCTTTCTTT
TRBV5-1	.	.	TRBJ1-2	CASSPENYGYTF	TGCGCCAGCAGCCCAGAGAACTATGGCTACACCTTC
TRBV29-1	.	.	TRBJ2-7	CSVARSTYEQYF	TGCAGCGTTGCACGTTCTACCTACGAGCAGTACTTC
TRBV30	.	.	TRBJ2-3	CAWSADATDTQYF	TGTGCCTGGAGTGCGGACGCAACAGATACGCAGTATTTT
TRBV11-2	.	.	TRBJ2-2	CASSLRITGELFF	TGTGCCAGCAGCTTACGGATCACCGGGGAGCTGTTTTTT
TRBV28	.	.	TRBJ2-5	CAIHSRTHQETQYF	TGTGCCATCCACTCCCGGACACACCAAGAGACCCAGTACTTC
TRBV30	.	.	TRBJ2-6	CASPDLSGANVLTF	TGTGCCTCTCCGGATCTCTCTGGGGCCAACGTCCTGACTTTC
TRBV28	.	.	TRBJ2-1	CASKEGSPYNEQFF	TGTGCCAGCAAAGAGGGCTCGCCTTACAATGAGCAGTTCTTC
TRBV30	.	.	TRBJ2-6	CAWRFRSGANVLTF	TGTGCCTGGAGATTCCGCTCTGGGGCCAACGTCCTGACTTTC
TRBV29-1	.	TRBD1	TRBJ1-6	CSVADGAGGGDSPLHF	TGCAGCGTGGCCGACGGGGCAGGGGGTGGTGATTCACCCCTCCACTTT
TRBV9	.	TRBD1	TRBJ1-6	CASSSRDSYSPLHF	TGTGCCAGCAGCTCACGGGACAGCTATTCACCCCTCCACTTT
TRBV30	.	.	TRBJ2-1	CAWLGERSYNEQFF	TGTGCCTGGCTTGGTGAGCGCTCCTACAATGAGCAGTTCTTC
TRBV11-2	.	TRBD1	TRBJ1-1	CASSTHRDRVTEALF	TGTGCCAGCAGCACACACCGGGACAGGGTCACTGAAGCTCTCTTT
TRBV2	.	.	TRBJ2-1	CASSVQGLGQFF	TGTGCCAGCAGTGTTCAGGGGCTGGGGCAGTTCTTC
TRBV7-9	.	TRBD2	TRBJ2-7	CASSSTSGSYEQYF	TGTGCCAGCAGCTCAACTAGCGGGAGTTACGAGCAGTACTTC
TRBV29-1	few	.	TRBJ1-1	CSVEGLRLNTEAFF	TGCAGCGTTGAAGGTCTCAGGCTAAACACTGAAGCTTTCTTT
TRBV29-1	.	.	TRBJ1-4	CSVEQEGEKLFF	TGCAGCGTTGAACAGGAGGGGGAAAAACTGTTTTTT
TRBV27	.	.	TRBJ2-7	CASRDLRRLGYEQYF	TGTGCCAGCAGAGACTTAAGACGGTTGGGGTACGAGCAGTACTTC
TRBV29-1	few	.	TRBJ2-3	CSVELGRRDTQYF	TGCAGCGTTGAACTCGGGAGAAGGGATACGCAGTATTTT
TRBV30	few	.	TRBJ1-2	CAWSVNEDGYTF	TGTGCCTGGAGTGTAAATGAGGATGGCTACACCTTC
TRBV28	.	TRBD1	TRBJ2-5	CASSSGGRGQETQYF	TGTGCCAGCAGTTCTGGTGGCAGGGGGCAAGAGACCCAGTACTTC
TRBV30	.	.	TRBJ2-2	CAWIGSANTGELFF	TGTGCCTGGATCGGGAGCGCGAACACCGGGGAGCTGTTTTTT
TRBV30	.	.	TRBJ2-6	CAWSVVQPGAGANVLTF	TGTGCCTGGAGTGTCGTACAACCTGGCGCTGGGGCCAACGTCCTGACTTTC
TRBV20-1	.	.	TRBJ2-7	CHLTGSYEQYF	TGCCACCTGACTGGGTCCTACGAGCAGTACTTC
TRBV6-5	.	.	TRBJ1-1	CASSLLQGRSEAFF	TGTGCCAGCAGCCTACTCCAGGGACGGAGTGAAGCTTTCTTT
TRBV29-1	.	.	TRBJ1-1	CSVRPTGVNTEAFF	TGCAGCGTCCGCCCGACAGGAGTGAACACTGAAGCTTTCTTT
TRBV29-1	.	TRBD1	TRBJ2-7	CSVIQGALKDEQYF	TGCAGCGTCATCCAGGGGGCGCTTAAGGACGAGCAGTACTTC
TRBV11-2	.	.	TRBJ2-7	CASSLAGQGYEQYF	TGTGCCAGCAGCTTAGCGGGCCAGGGCTACGAGCAGTACTTC
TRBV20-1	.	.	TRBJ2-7	CSGYEQYF	TGCAGCGGATACGAGCAGTACTTC
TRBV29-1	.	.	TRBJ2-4	CSVEGVVKNIQYF	TGCAGCGTTGAAGGGGTGGTCAAAAACATTCAGTACTTC
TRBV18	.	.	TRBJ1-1	CASSPGLENTEAFF	TGTGCCAGCTCACCGGGCTTAGAGAACACTGAAGCTTTCTTT
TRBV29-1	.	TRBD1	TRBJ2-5	CSVAFDRVRETQYF	TGCAGCGTCGCCTTCGACAGGGTCAGAGAGACCCAGTACTTC
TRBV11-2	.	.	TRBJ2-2	CASSLVLTDTGELFF	TGTGCCAGCAGCTTAGTACTGACGGACACCGGGGAGCTGTTTTTT
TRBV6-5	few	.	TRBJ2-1	CASRSSGDEQFF	TGTGCCAGCAGGAGCAGTGGCGATGAGCAGTTCTTC
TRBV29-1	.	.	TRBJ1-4	CSVALGAGDEKLFF	TGCAGCGTTGCTCTGGGGGCGGGAGATGAAAAACTGTTTTTT
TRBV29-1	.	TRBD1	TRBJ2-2	CSVATTGGGSGELFF	TGCAGCGTGGCAACCACAGGGGGCGGTTCCGGGGAGCTGTTTTTT
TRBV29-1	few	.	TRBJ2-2	CSVEGGTGELFF	TGCAGCGTTGAAGGGGGCACCGGGGAGCTGTTTTTT
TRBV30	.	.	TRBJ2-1	CAGLAPGRVNNEQFF	TGTGCCGGCCTGGCTCCGGGACGGGTTAACAATGAGCAGTTCTTC